This T cell receptor (beta chain) was recovered during a study of T cell responses to AZD1222 COVID-19 vaccine. Study results and limitations: In a largely white British group with more females than males, clonal diversity was possibly underestimated.

About this clone itself: Its antigen remains unknown.

Sequencing used immunoSEQ multiplex PCR; TCRdb keeps in-frame clones, though not all of them. The repertoire holds 100,000 to 120,000 clones, with 89% as singletons. The sequence came from an adult who received the AZD1222 COVID-19 vaccine. Sequenced here: peripheral blood, sampled 28 days after the second AZD1222 dose.

This chain's CDR3 is CASSPGTSEQETQYF. The CDR3 coding sequence is TGTGCCAGCAGCCCCGGGACTAGCGAACAAGAGACCCAGTACTTC. J is TRBJ2-5 and V is TRBV7-6; the match to TRBD2 covers 10 bases. V was clipped by 5 bases and J by 2 bases; unmatched bases: 5. Germline V gene data show CDR1 as SGHVS and CDR2 as FNYEAQ. CDR3 size: 15 residues. The variable domain in full, with the rest retrieved from reference TRBV7-6 and TRBJ2-5, is GAGVSQSPRYKVTKRGQDVALRCDPISGHVSLYWYRQALGQGPEFLTYFNYEAQQDKSGLPNDRFSAERPEGSISTLTIQRTEQRDSAMYRCASSPGTSEQETQYFGPGTRLLVL.